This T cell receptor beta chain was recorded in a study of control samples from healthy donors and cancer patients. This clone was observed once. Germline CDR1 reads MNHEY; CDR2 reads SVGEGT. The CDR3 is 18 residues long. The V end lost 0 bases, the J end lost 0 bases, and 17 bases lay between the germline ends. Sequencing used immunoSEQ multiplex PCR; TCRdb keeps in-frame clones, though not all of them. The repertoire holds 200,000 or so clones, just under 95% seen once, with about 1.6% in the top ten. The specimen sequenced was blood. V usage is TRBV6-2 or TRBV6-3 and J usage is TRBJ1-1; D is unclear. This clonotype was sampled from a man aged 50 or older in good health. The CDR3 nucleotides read TGTGCCAGCAGTTACTCGATTCGGTTGGGAACGATGAACACTGAAGCTTTCTTT. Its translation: CASSYSIRLGTMNTEAFF.